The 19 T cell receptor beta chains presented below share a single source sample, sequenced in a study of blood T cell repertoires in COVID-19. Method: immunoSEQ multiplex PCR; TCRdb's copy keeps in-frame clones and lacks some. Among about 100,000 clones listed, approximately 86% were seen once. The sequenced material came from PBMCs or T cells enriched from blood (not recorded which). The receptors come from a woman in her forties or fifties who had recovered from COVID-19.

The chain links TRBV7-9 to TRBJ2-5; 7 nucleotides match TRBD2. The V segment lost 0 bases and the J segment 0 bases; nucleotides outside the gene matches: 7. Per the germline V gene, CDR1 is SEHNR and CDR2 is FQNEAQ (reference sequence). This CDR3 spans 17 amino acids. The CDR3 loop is CASSLAQASGHQETQYF. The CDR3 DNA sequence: TGTGCCAGCAGCTTAGCGCAGGCTAGCGGACACCAAGAGACCCAGTACTTC.

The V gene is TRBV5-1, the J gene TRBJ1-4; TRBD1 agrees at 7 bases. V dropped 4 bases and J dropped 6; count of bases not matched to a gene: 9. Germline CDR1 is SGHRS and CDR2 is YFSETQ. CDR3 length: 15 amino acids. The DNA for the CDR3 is TGCGCCAGCAGCAGATCCGGGACAGAAGATGAAAAACTGTTTTTT. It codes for CASSRSGTEDEKLFF.

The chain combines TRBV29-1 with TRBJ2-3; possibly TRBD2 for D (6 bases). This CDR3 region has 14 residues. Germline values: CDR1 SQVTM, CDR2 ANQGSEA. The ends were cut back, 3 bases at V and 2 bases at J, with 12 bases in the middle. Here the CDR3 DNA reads TGCAGCGTTGAGGGGGGATCCTTCACAGATACGCAGTATTTT. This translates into CSVEGGSFTDTQYF.

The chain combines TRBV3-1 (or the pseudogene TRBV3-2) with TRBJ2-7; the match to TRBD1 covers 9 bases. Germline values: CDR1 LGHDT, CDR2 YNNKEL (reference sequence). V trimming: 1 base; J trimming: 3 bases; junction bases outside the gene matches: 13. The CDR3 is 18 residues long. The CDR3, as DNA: TGTGCCAGCAGCCAAGCGAGGAGGTGGGGACAGGGAATCTACGAGCAGTACTTC. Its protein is CASSQARRWGQGIYEQYF.

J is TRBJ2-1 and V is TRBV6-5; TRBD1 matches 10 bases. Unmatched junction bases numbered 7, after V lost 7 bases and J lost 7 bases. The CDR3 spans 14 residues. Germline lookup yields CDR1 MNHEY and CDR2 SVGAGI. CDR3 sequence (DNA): TGTGCCAGCAACGACAGGGGGCGCGTAAATGAGCAGTTCTTC. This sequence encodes CASNDRGRVNEQFF.

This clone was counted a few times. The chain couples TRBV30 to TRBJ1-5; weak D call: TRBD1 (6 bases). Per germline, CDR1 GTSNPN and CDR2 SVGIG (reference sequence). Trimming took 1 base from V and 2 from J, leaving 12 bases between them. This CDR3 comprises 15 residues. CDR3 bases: TGTGCCTGGAGTGCCCAGGGGATTGGCAATCAGCCCCAGCATTTT. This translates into CAWSAQGIGNQPQHF. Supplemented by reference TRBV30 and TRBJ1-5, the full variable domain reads SQTIHQWPATLVQPVGSPLSLECTVEGTSNPNLYWYRQAAGRGLQLLFYSVGIGQISSEVPQNLSASRPQDRQFILSSKKLLLSDSGFYLCAWSAQGIGNQPQHFGDGTRLSIL.

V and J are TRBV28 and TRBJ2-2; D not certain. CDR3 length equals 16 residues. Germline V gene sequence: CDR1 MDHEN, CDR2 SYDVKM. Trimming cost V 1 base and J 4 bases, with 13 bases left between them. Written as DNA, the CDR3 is TGTGCCAGCAGTTTATCCCTCGTACCAGTCACCGGGGAGCTGTTTTTT. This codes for CASSLSLVPVTGELFF.

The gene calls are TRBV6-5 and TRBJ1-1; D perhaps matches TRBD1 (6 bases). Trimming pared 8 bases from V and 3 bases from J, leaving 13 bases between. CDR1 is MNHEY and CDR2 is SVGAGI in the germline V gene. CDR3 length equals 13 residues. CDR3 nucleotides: TGTGCCAGCTCGACAGGAAGATACACTGAAGCTTTCTTT. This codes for CASSTGRYTEAFF.

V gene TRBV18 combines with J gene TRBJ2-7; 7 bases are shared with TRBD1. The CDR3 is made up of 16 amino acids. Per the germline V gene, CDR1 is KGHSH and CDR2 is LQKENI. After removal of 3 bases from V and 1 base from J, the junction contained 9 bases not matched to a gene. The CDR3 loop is CASSPRGTETSYEQYF. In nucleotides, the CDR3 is TGTGCCAGCTCACCGCGAGGGACAGAAACGTCCTACGAGCAGTACTTC.

The CDR3 sequence: CASSDSRTSPTGELFF. The CDR3 DNA reads as TGTGCCAGCAGTGACTCGAGGACTAGCCCCACCGGGGAGCTGTTTTTT. This rearrangement joins TRBV6-4 to TRBJ2-2; 8 positions match TRBD2. This CDR3 is 16 amino acids long. The junction had 4 bases not matched to a gene; V was cut back by 0 bases and J by 4 bases. Germline values: CDR1 MRHNA, CDR2 SNTAGT.

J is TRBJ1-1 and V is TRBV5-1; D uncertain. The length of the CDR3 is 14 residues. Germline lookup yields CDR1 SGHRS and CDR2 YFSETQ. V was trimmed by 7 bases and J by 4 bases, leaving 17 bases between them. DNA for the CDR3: TGCGCCAGCGTGCGAGATTCCCGGAGCACTGAAGCTTTCTTT. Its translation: CASVRDSRSTEAFF.

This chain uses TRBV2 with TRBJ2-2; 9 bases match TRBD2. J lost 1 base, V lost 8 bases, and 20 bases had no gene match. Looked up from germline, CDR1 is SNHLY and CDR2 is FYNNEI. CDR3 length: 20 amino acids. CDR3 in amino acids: CASSSRLAGGPPGNTGELFF. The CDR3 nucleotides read TGTGCCAGCTCGAGCCGTCTGGCGGGAGGGCCCCCAGGGAACACCGGGGAGCTGTTTTTT.

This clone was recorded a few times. The CDR3 DNA follows: TGTGCCAGTAGTATAGAGGGGGGACAGACGAACACCGGGGAGCTGTTTTTT. Translating gives CASSIEGGQTNTGELFF. The V gene is TRBV19, the J gene TRBJ2-2, with D perhaps TRBD1 (7 bases). This CDR3 is built from 17 residues. Germline values: CDR1 LNHDA, CDR2 SQIVND (reference sequence). Between the trimmed V and J ends, which lost 0 bases and 0 bases, there was a span of 11 bases.

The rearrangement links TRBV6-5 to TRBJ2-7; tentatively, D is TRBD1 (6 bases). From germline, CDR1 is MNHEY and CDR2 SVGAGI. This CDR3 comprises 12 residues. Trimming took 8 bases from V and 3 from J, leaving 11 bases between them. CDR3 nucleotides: TGTGCCAGCCATTCACAGGGCTACGAGCAGTACTTC. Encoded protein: CASHSQGYEQYF.

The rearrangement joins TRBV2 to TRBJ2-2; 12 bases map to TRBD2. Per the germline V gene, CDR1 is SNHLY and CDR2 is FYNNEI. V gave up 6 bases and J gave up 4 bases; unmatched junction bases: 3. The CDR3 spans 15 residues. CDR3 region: CASRRLAGVTGELFF. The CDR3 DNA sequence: TGTGCCAGCAGGCGACTAGCGGGAGTCACCGGGGAGCTGTTTTTT. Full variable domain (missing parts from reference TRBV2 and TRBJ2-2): EPEVTQTPSHQVTQMGQEVILRCVPISNHLYFYWYRQILGQKVEFLVSFYNNEISEKSEIFDDQFSVERPDGSNFTLKIRSTKLEDSAMYFCASRRLAGVTGELFFGEGSRLTVL.

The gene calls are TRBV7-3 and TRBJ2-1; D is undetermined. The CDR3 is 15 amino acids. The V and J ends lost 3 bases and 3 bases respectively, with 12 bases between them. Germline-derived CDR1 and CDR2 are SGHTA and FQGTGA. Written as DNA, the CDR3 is TGTGCCAGCAGCTTGGGCCCCCCCGACTACAATGAGCAGTTCTTC. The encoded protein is CASSLGPPDYNEQFF.

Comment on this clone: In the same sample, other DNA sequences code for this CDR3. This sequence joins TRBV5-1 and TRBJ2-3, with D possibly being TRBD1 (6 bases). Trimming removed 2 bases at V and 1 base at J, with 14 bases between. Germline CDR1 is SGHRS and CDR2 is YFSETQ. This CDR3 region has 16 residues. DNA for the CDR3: TGCGCCAGCAGCTTAGAGATGGCAGGGGGCACAGATACGCAGTATTTT. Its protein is CASSLEMAGGTDTQYF.

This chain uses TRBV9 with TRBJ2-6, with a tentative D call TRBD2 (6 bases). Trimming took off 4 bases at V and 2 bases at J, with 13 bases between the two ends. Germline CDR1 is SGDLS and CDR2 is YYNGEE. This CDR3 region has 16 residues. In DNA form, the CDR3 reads TGTGCCAGCAGCAAAACTGGGGAGGCTGGGGCCAACGTCCTGACTTTC. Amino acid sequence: CASSKTGEAGANVLTF. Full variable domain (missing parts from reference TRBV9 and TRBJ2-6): DSGVTQTPKHLITATGQRVTLRCSPRSGDLSVYWYQQSLDQGLQFLIQYYNGEERAKGNILERFSAQQFPDLHSELNLSSLELGDSALYFCASSKTGEAGANVLTFGAGSRLTVL.

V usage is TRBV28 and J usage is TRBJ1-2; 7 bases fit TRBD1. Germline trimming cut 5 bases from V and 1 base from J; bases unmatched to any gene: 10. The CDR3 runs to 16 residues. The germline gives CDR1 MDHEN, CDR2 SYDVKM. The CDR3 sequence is CASSPTRQGNNYGYTF. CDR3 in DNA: TGTGCCAGCAGTCCTACCCGACAGGGAAATAACTATGGCTACACCTTC.